Listed below are T cell receptor beta chains from one sample, sequenced in a study of shared clonotypes between healthy human individuals. The method was immunoSEQ multiplex PCR; TCRdb's version includes in-frame clones alone and lacks a portion of them. The table includes around 2.1 million clones, nearly 97% detected once. Input material: naive CD4+ T cells sorted from blood. Receptors originate from a man between 18 and 35 years old in good health. Each CDR3 is given with its conserved first and last residue. A D gene is named only where the DNA matches it firmly. Size is omitted from some rows. Given values are once, few, many or a class for expanded clones.

v_gene: TRBV19
j_gene: TRBJ1-6
abundance: few
d_gene: TRBD1
CDR3aa: CASSMGQIGNSPLHF
CDR3nt: TGTGCCAGTAGTATGGGACAGATAGGCAATTCACCCCTCCACTTT

v_gene: TRBV6-5
j_gene: TRBJ1-5
abundance: -
d_gene: TRBD1
CDR3aa: CASSRDRGLHQPQHF
CDR3nt: TGTGCCAGCAGTCGGGACAGGGGGCTTCATCAGCCCCAGCATTTT

v_gene: TRBV7-8
j_gene: TRBJ1-6
abundance: -
d_gene: -
CDR3aa: CASSRQKNSPLHF
CDR3nt: TGTGCCAGCAGCCGACAGAAAAATTCACCCCTCCACTTT

v_gene: TRBV13
j_gene: TRBJ2-5
abundance: once
d_gene: -
CDR3aa: CASSSWRETQYF
CDR3nt: TGTGCCAGCAGCTCGTGGCGAGAGACCCAGTACTTC

v_gene: TRBV28
j_gene: TRBJ2-7
abundance: -
d_gene: -
CDR3aa: CASSLGMGLYEQYF
CDR3nt: TGTGCCAGCAGCTTAGGGATGGGCCTCTACGAGCAGTACTTC

v_gene: TRBV11-2
j_gene: TRBJ1-6
abundance: -
d_gene: -
CDR3aa: CASSFEQNNSPLHF
CDR3nt: TGTGCCAGCAGCTTCGAACAGAATAATTCACCCCTCCACTTT

v_gene: TRBV30
j_gene: TRBJ1-6
abundance: -
d_gene: TRBD1
CDR3aa: CAWSARTGLNSPLHF
CDR3nt: TGTGCCTGGAGTGCCAGGACAGGGCTGAATTCACCCCTCCACTTT

v_gene: TRBV7-9
j_gene: TRBJ1-4
abundance: -
d_gene: -
CDR3aa: CASSSALETNEKLFF
CDR3nt: TGTGCCAGCAGCTCCGCCTTGGAAACTAATGAAAAACTGTTTTTT

v_gene: TRBV5-6
j_gene: TRBJ1-1
abundance: few
d_gene: -
CDR3aa: CASSLYFRSGDAFF
CDR3nt: TGTGCCAGCAGCTTGTATTTTCGTTCGGGGGACGCTTTCTTT

v_gene: TRBV7-9
j_gene: TRBJ1-1
abundance: -
d_gene: -
CDR3aa: CASWGGTEAFF
CDR3nt: TGTGCCAGCTGGGGGGGTACTGAAGCTTTCTTT

v_gene: TRBV2
j_gene: TRBJ2-7
abundance: once
d_gene: -
CDR3aa: CASSDGLFYEQYF
CDR3nt: TGTGCCAGCAGTGACGGACTATTTTACGAGCAGTACTTC

v_gene: TRBV5-5
j_gene: TRBJ2-7
abundance: few
d_gene: -
CDR3aa: CASSLVEGRAYEQYF
CDR3nt: TGTGCCAGCAGCTTGGTGGAGGGTAGGGCCTACGAGCAGTACTTC

v_gene: TRBV7-9
j_gene: TRBJ1-4
abundance: -
d_gene: TRBD1
CDR3aa: CASSPLDREVNEKLFF
CDR3nt: TGTGCCAGCAGCCCCCTGGACAGGGAGGTGAATGAAAAACTGTTTTTT

v_gene: TRBV7-9
j_gene: TRBJ2-5
abundance: -
d_gene: -
CDR3aa: CASSTNGGSETQYF
CDR3nt: TGTGCCAGCAGCACTAATGGGGGTTCGGAGACCCAGTACTTC

v_gene: TRBV9
j_gene: TRBJ1-2
abundance: -
d_gene: TRBD1
CDR3aa: CASSADRGPYYGYTF
CDR3nt: TGTGCCAGCAGCGCCGACAGGGGGCCGTACTATGGCTACACCTTC

v_gene: TRBV6-6
j_gene: TRBJ1-2
abundance: -
d_gene: -
CDR3aa: CASLRDRSIYGYTF
CDR3nt: TGTGCCAGCCTCCGCGACAGGTCTATCTATGGCTACACCTTC

v_gene: TRBV5-8
j_gene: TRBJ1-2
abundance: -
d_gene: -
CDR3aa: CASSFLPDGYTF
CDR3nt: TGTGCCAGCAGCTTCCTACCGGATGGCTACACCTTC

v_gene: TRBV29-1
j_gene: TRBJ1-1
abundance: -
d_gene: TRBD1
CDR3aa: CSVERGQGMNTEAFF
CDR3nt: TGCAGCGTTGAGCGGGGACAGGGGATGAACACTGAAGCTTTCTTT

v_gene: TRBV7-2
j_gene: TRBJ1-5
abundance: -
d_gene: TRBD1
CDR3aa: CASSSNHRGGNQPQHF
CDR3nt: TGTGCCAGCAGCTCAAACCACAGGGGTGGCAATCAGCCCCAGCATTTT

v_gene: TRBV2
j_gene: TRBJ1-5
abundance: -
d_gene: -
CDR3aa: CASSEALGGDQPQHF
CDR3nt: TGTGCCAGCAGTGAAGCGCTGGGAGGAGATCAGCCCCAGCATTTT

v_gene: TRBV28
j_gene: TRBJ1-3
abundance: -
d_gene: TRBD1
CDR3aa: CASSTPQQGAGNTIYF
CDR3nt: TGTGCCAGCAGCACCCCCCAACAGGGGGCGGGAAACACCATATATTTT

v_gene: TRBV5-4
j_gene: TRBJ2-7
abundance: -
d_gene: TRBD1
CDR3aa: CASSSETGGVSYEQYF
CDR3nt: TGTGCCAGCAGCTCCGAAACAGGGGGCGTCTCCTACGAGCAGTACTTC

v_gene: TRBV5-1
j_gene: TRBJ1-1
abundance: once
d_gene: TRBD1
CDR3aa: CASSSSGTGKNTEAFF
CDR3nt: TGCGCCAGCAGCTCATCCGGGACAGGGAAGAACACTGAAGCTTTCTTT

v_gene: TRBV6-5
j_gene: TRBJ2-5
abundance: once
d_gene: TRBD2
CDR3aa: CASARLAGVETQYF
CDR3nt: TGTGCCAGCGCTCGACTAGCGGGAGTCGAGACCCAGTACTTC

v_gene: TRBV7-7
j_gene: TRBJ1-6
abundance: -
d_gene: TRBD1
CDR3aa: CASFRDRQSYNLNSPLHF
CDR3nt: TGTGCTAGCTTCCGGGACAGACAATCATATAATCTAAATTCACCCCTCCACTTT

v_gene: TRBV6-1
j_gene: TRBJ1-4
abundance: -
d_gene: TRBD1
CDR3aa: CASRRTGDKNEKLFF
CDR3nt: TGTGCCAGCAGAAGGACAGGGGATAAGAATGAAAAACTGTTTTTT

v_gene: TRBV7-2
j_gene: TRBJ1-5
abundance: -
d_gene: -
CDR3aa: CASSLAFGPSLISNQPQHF
CDR3nt: TGTGCCAGCAGCTTAGCCTTCGGTCCGAGTCTAATTAGCAATCAGCCCCAGCATTTT

v_gene: TRBV6-5
j_gene: TRBJ1-2
abundance: -
d_gene: TRBD1
CDR3aa: CASSRTGRYGYTF
CDR3nt: TGTGCCAGCAGTAGGACAGGCCGGTATGGCTACACCTTC

v_gene: TRBV9
j_gene: TRBJ2-1
abundance: -
d_gene: TRBD2
CDR3aa: CASSPRPTSGGFSSSYNEQFF
CDR3nt: TGTGCCAGCAGCCCACGACCGACTAGCGGGGGGTTTTCTAGCTCCTACAATGAGCAGTTCTTC

v_gene: TRBV5-1
j_gene: TRBJ2-7
abundance: -
d_gene: TRBD1
CDR3aa: CASSWGQGAHEQYF
CDR3nt: TGCGCCAGCAGCTGGGGACAGGGGGCCCACGAGCAGTACTTC

v_gene: TRBV7-9
j_gene: TRBJ1-1
abundance: -
d_gene: -
CDR3aa: CASSLVRVGDEAFF
CDR3nt: TGTGCCAGCAGCTTAGTGAGGGTAGGGGATGAAGCTTTCTTT

v_gene: TRBV19
j_gene: TRBJ1-1
abundance: once
d_gene: -
CDR3aa: CASSIGEGNTEAFF
CDR3nt: TGTGCCAGTAGTATAGGTGAGGGGAACACTGAAGCTTTCTTT

v_gene: TRBV6-1
j_gene: TRBJ1-1
abundance: -
d_gene: -
CDR3aa: CASIPRGGENTEAFF
CDR3nt: TGTGCCAGCATTCCGCGGGGAGGGGAGAACACTGAAGCTTTCTTT

v_gene: TRBV19
j_gene: TRBJ1-4
abundance: -
d_gene: -
CDR3aa: CASTPGHDEKLFF
CDR3nt: TGTGCCAGTACCCCGGGACATGATGAAAAACTGTTTTTT

v_gene: TRBV10-3
j_gene: TRBJ1-5
abundance: -
d_gene: TRBD1
CDR3aa: CATSESKDRVNQPQHF
CDR3nt: TGTGCCACCAGTGAGTCGAAAGACAGGGTCAATCAGCCCCAGCATTTT

v_gene: TRBV28
j_gene: TRBJ1-1
abundance: once
d_gene: TRBD1
CDR3aa: CASRQTGIGTEAFF
CDR3nt: TGTGCCAGCAGGCAGACAGGGATAGGAACTGAAGCTTTCTTT

v_gene: TRBV6-1
j_gene: TRBJ2-5
abundance: -
d_gene: -
CDR3aa: CASNNRVIQETQYF
CDR3nt: TGTGCCAGCAACAACAGGGTTATCCAAGAGACCCAGTACTTC

v_gene: TRBV19
j_gene: TRBJ2-3
abundance: -
d_gene: -
CDR3aa: CASTGSPDTQYF
CDR3nt: TGTGCCAGTACGGGAAGTCCAGATACGCAGTATTTT

v_gene: TRBV9
j_gene: TRBJ2-1
abundance: -
d_gene: -
CDR3aa: CASSIFSYNEQFF
CDR3nt: TGTGCCAGCAGTATATTCTCCTACAATGAGCAGTTCTTC

v_gene: TRBV7-2
j_gene: TRBJ2-3
abundance: -
d_gene: -
CDR3aa: CASSSLLVFPTADTQYF
CDR3nt: TGTGCCAGCAGCTCCCTGTTGGTTTTCCCCACAGCAGATACGCAGTATTTT

v_gene: TRBV5-1
j_gene: TRBJ1-4
abundance: -
d_gene: -
CDR3aa: CASSLVGGPNEKLFF
CDR3nt: TGCGCCAGCAGCTTGGTTGGGGGTCCTAATGAAAAACTGTTTTTT

v_gene: TRBV4-1
j_gene: TRBJ2-5
abundance: -
d_gene: -
CDR3aa: CASSQLTLETQYF
CDR3nt: TGCGCCAGCAGCCAGCTAACTTTGGAGACCCAGTACTTC

v_gene: TRBV30
j_gene: TRBJ1-2
abundance: -
d_gene: -
CDR3aa: CAWSVWAGAQGGYTF
CDR3nt: TGTGCCTGGAGTGTTTGGGCCGGAGCCCAAGGAGGCTACACCTTC

v_gene: TRBV18
j_gene: TRBJ2-1
abundance: once
d_gene: -
CDR3aa: CASSPARGNNEQFF
CDR3nt: TGTGCCAGCTCACCGGCTAGGGGGAACAATGAGCAGTTCTTC

v_gene: TRBV6-1
j_gene: TRBJ2-2
abundance: -
d_gene: -
CDR3aa: CASRWVNTGELFF
CDR3nt: TGTGCCAGCAGATGGGTGAACACCGGGGAGCTGTTTTTT

v_gene: TRBV7-2
j_gene: TRBJ2-5
abundance: -
d_gene: TRBD2
CDR3aa: CASSLVWGGSETQYF
CDR3nt: TGTGCCAGCAGCTTAGTATGGGGGGGGTCGGAGACCCAGTACTTC

v_gene: TRBV6-5
j_gene: TRBJ1-3
abundance: -
d_gene: TRBD1
CDR3aa: CASRPDRNGNTIYF
CDR3nt: TGTGCCAGCAGACCGGACAGGAATGGAAACACCATATATTTT

v_gene: TRBV28
j_gene: TRBJ2-7
abundance: -
d_gene: -
CDR3aa: CASSLQTTYEQYF
CDR3nt: TGTGCCAGCAGTTTACAGACAACCTACGAGCAGTACTTC

v_gene: TRBV19
j_gene: TRBJ1-1
abundance: once
d_gene: -
CDR3aa: CASSTPSEAFF
CDR3nt: TGTGCCAGTAGTACTCCTTCTGAAGCTTTCTTT

v_gene: TRBV11-2
j_gene: TRBJ1-2
abundance: -
d_gene: -
CDR3aa: CASSFRDSPNYGYTF
CDR3nt: TGTGCCAGCAGCTTTAGAGACAGTCCTAACTATGGCTACACCTTC

v_gene: TRBV4-1
j_gene: TRBJ2-1
abundance: -
d_gene: -
CDR3aa: CASSQDPVTRGDSYNEQFF
CDR3nt: TGCGCCAGCAGCCAAGATCCCGTTACCAGAGGGGATAGTTACAATGAGCAGTTCTTC

v_gene: TRBV28
j_gene: TRBJ2-7
abundance: -
d_gene: -
CDR3aa: CASTWGALSSYEQYF
CDR3nt: TGTGCCAGCACCTGGGGGGCCCTCTCCTCCTACGAGCAGTACTTC

v_gene: TRBV12-5
j_gene: TRBJ1-5
abundance: -
d_gene: -
CDR3aa: CASGLVLGGLRPQHF
CDR3nt: TGTGCTAGTGGTTTGGTACTTGGGGGATTGCGGCCCCAGCATTTT

v_gene: TRBV30
j_gene: TRBJ1-1
abundance: once
d_gene: -
CDR3aa: CAWSRWGTEAFF
CDR3nt: TGTGCCTGGAGTAGATGGGGAACTGAAGCTTTCTTT

v_gene: TRBV18
j_gene: TRBJ2-7
abundance: -
d_gene: -
CDR3aa: CASSPEAGISYEQYF
CDR3nt: TGTGCCAGCTCACCTGAGGCAGGGATTTCCTACGAGCAGTACTTC